This T cell receptor (beta chain) was recorded in a study of PD-1 blockade in classical Hodgkin lymphoma. Study-wide background: Patients received nivolumab 3 mg/kg intravenously every 2 weeks.

Details on this clone: Its target is unknown.

Findings and caveats of the study: Lower baseline TCR diversity marked trial partial responders and progressors. By C4D1, diversity of CD4+ TCRs had risen significantly, whereas that of CD8+ TCRs had not.

The V gene end was trimmed by 6 bases and the J gene end by 5 bases; junction bases not matched to a gene: 8. This CDR3 contains 14 residues. In germline, CDR1 is SEHNR, CDR2 FQNEAQ (reference sequence). Every one of the patients relapsed after autologous stem cell transplantation (brentuximab vedotin exposure was variable). Sequencing was performed with immunoSEQ multiplex PCR; in TCRdb, only in-frame clones are kept and a portion is missing. The sample shows roughly 140,000 clones, under 85% of them seen only once. Sequencing was performed on peripheral blood mononuclear cells (PBMCs), taken before the second cycle of nivolumab. V is TRBV7-9 and J is TRBJ2-7; 9 nucleotides line up with TRBD2. The source is a human donor with classical Hodgkin lymphoma. The CDR3, as DNA: TGTGCCAGCAGACCATGGACTAGCGAGGACGAGCAGTACTTC. As protein: CASRPWTSEDEQYF.